This TCR beta chain was observed in a study of cytomegalovirus exposure and HLA in healthy donors. The overall study: Unique TCR beta sequences numbering approximately 120 million came from about 179 million T cells in an earlier analysis. Whole-study results and caveats: For most TCR beta V segments, an earlier analysis put the productive rate at about 90% or about 30% of the time. A later analysis showed HLA-associated TCR beta chains outstripping equally common others in clonal expansion.

V was clipped by 2 bases and J by 6 bases, with 11 bases between them. The CDR3 has 13 amino acids. In germline, CDR1 is MRHNA, CDR2 SNTAGT. This PCR relied on a set of 60 Vbeta primers and 13 Jbeta primers. The table came from immunoSEQ multiplex PCR; TCRdb's copy has only in-frame clones and leaves some out. Found here are approximately 72,000 clones, 82% of them singletons; the top ten hold about 2%. This clone was observed a single time. Its antigen is as yet unknown. The J gene is TRBJ2-7, the V gene TRBV6-4; D may be TRBD2 (6 bases). The source of this sequence is a man younger than 35 in good health and CMV-seronegative. The sample consisted of PBMCs. CDR3 protein: CASSDSVEGEQYF. CDR3 nucleotides: TGTGCCAGCAGTGACAGCGTGGAGGGCGAGCAGTACTTC.